This TCR beta chain originates from a study of cytomegalovirus exposure and HLA in healthy donors. This clone appeared a few times. Its target is not known. Broader study findings: Trimming of TCR beta V- and J-genes showed a link, identified in a later analysis, to a missense DCLRE1C variant. There were a few CMV-associated chains whose specificity for CMV antigens was confirmed in vitro.

The PCR employed 60 Vbeta primers together with 13 Jbeta primers. Only in-frame clones appear in the TCRdb table, and some are missing; sequencing was by immunoSEQ multiplex PCR. Among 150,000 to 200,000 clones listed, roughly 70% were seen once. The germline V gene has CDR1 SGHAT and CDR2 FQNNGV. V lost 3 bases and J lost 3, with 6 bases in between. The CDR3 totals 12 residues. Material for sequencing was PBMCs. This sequence joins TRBV11-2 and TRBJ2-7; possibly TRBD2 for D (5 bases). The sequence was collected from a woman aged 45 to 65 in good health and CMV-seropositive. The CDR3 region is CASSLGDYEQYF. Written as DNA, the CDR3 is TGTGCCAGCAGCTTGGGAGACTACGAGCAGTACTTC.